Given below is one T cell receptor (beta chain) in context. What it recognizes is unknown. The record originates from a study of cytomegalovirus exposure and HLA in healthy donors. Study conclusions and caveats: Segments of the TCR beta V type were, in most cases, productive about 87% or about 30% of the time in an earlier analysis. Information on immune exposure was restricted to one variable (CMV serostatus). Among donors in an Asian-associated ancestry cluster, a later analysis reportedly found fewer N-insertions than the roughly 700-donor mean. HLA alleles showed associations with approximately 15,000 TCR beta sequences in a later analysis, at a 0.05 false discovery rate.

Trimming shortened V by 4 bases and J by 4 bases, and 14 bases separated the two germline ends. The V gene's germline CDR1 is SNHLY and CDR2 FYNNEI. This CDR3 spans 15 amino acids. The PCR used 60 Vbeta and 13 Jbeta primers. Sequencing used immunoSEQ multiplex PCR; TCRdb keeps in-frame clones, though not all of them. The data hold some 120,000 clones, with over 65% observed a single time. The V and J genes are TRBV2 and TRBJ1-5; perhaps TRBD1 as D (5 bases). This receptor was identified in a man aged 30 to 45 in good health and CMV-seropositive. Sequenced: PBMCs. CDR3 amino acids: CASSGRGSRNQPQHF. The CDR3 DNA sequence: TGTGCCAGCAGTGGCCGGGGGTCCCGGAATCAGCCCCAGCATTTT.